These T cell receptor beta chains were read from a single sample in a study of human thymus T cells. Profiled with immunoSEQ multiplex PCR; TCRdb holds only in-frame clones, not every one. This sample has about 50,000 clones, with more than 85% found just once. Material for sequencing was blood. The receptor set was obtained from a girl under three years old with a congenital heart defect but otherwise immunologically healthy. The conserved cysteine and the conserved F or W are not part of the CDR3 here. Fields, in order: V gene, J gene, CDR3 protein.

v_gene: TRBV7-2
j_gene: TRBJ2-1
CDR3aa: ASSLGTGPYNEQF

v_gene: TRBV27
j_gene: TRBJ2-7
CDR3aa: ASSPATYRATYEQY

v_gene: TRBV4-1
j_gene: TRBJ2-3
CDR3aa: ASRSRLAGLTDTQY

v_gene: TRBV7-6
j_gene: TRBJ2-7
CDR3aa: ASTDQGVHEQY

v_gene: TRBV30
j_gene: TRBJ1-2
CDR3aa: AWSKNYGYT

v_gene: TRBV15
j_gene: TRBJ1-5
CDR3aa: ATSRAGGVNQPQH

v_gene: TRBV20-1
j_gene: TRBJ1-2
CDR3aa: SAHYGYT

v_gene: TRBV14
j_gene: TRBJ2-7
CDR3aa: ASSKADFTSYEQY

v_gene: TRBV6-1
j_gene: TRBJ2-2
CDR3aa: ASSGTVSTGELF

v_gene: TRBV5-4
j_gene: TRBJ2-2
CDR3aa: ASSLWGARSNTGELF

v_gene: TRBV7-6
j_gene: TRBJ1-1
CDR3aa: ASSPSLGNTEAF

v_gene: TRBV29-1
j_gene: TRBJ1-2
CDR3aa: SVLDRGLGGYT

v_gene: TRBV28
j_gene: TRBJ2-7
CDR3aa: ASRAPGQHYEQY

v_gene: TRBV29-1
j_gene: TRBJ2-2
CDR3aa: SALGLAANTGELF

v_gene: TRBV28
j_gene: TRBJ2-2
CDR3aa: ASRASGTNTGELF

v_gene: TRBV7-6
j_gene: TRBJ2-1
CDR3aa: ASSYLAGGYNEQF

v_gene: TRBV7-3
j_gene: TRBJ2-1
CDR3aa: ASSSSPRLAGRGDEQF

v_gene: TRBV10-3
j_gene: TRBJ2-2
CDR3aa: AISGWGVAGELF

v_gene: TRBV27
j_gene: TRBJ2-2
CDR3aa: ASSRSPGTGAGGELF

v_gene: TRBV29-1
j_gene: TRBJ1-1
CDR3aa: SVEGGPEAF

v_gene: TRBV28
j_gene: TRBJ2-1
CDR3aa: ASSSLAGAVNEQF

v_gene: TRBV7-9
j_gene: TRBJ2-2
CDR3aa: ASSLRRGNGELF

v_gene: TRBV5-1
j_gene: TRBJ2-4
CDR3aa: ASSLYGTSGSIDIQY

v_gene: TRBV9
j_gene: TRBJ2-1
CDR3aa: ASNPWGTGYNEQF

v_gene: TRBV5-1
j_gene: TRBJ2-2
CDR3aa: ASTRDRVVSGELF

v_gene: TRBV6-6
j_gene: TRBJ1-5
CDR3aa: ASMLRGGNQPQH

v_gene: TRBV7-3
j_gene: TRBJ2-1
CDR3aa: ASSSTPSSYNEQF

v_gene: TRBV27
j_gene: TRBJ1-2
CDR3aa: ASSLSPLGAFGVRGYT

v_gene: TRBV2
j_gene: TRBJ1-3
CDR3aa: ASLTGNTIY

v_gene: TRBV28
j_gene: TRBJ1-3
CDR3aa: ASSPQGASGNTIY

v_gene: TRBV4-1
j_gene: TRBJ1-1
CDR3aa: ASSQGGQIEAF

v_gene: TRBV10-1
j_gene: TRBJ2-7
CDR3aa: ASSGGYEQY

v_gene: TRBV5-1
j_gene: TRBJ2-5
CDR3aa: ASSSTPETQY

v_gene: TRBV7-7
j_gene: TRBJ1-3
CDR3aa: ASSPGLATSGNTIY

v_gene: TRBV7-9
j_gene: TRBJ2-7
CDR3aa: ASGGEYEQY

v_gene: TRBV6-6
j_gene: TRBJ2-2
CDR3aa: ASRGNTGELF

v_gene: TRBV9
j_gene: TRBJ2-1
CDR3aa: ASSVDRRPDNEQF

v_gene: TRBV5-1
j_gene: TRBJ2-5
CDR3aa: ASSELGSQETQY

v_gene: TRBV2
j_gene: TRBJ1-3
CDR3aa: ASGGGNTIY

v_gene: TRBV25-1
j_gene: TRBJ1-5
CDR3aa: ASSVRQGGRQPQH

v_gene: TRBV5-4
j_gene: TRBJ1-1
CDR3aa: ASSLGVLANTEAF

v_gene: TRBV5-4
j_gene: TRBJ2-3
CDR3aa: ASRNRSGGVPDTQY

v_gene: TRBV27
j_gene: TRBJ1-5
CDR3aa: ASTSLQGINQPQH

v_gene: TRBV4-2
j_gene: TRBJ2-1
CDR3aa: ASSQGSRGLYNEQF

v_gene: TRBV20-1
j_gene: TRBJ2-3
CDR3aa: SASRRDTQY

v_gene: TRBV6-6
j_gene: TRBJ1-1
CDR3aa: ASRGFQGAGTEAF

v_gene: TRBV5-4
j_gene: TRBJ1-4
CDR3aa: ASSFSGIDEKLF

v_gene: TRBV6-5
j_gene: TRBJ2-1
CDR3aa: ASSYSKALYNEQF